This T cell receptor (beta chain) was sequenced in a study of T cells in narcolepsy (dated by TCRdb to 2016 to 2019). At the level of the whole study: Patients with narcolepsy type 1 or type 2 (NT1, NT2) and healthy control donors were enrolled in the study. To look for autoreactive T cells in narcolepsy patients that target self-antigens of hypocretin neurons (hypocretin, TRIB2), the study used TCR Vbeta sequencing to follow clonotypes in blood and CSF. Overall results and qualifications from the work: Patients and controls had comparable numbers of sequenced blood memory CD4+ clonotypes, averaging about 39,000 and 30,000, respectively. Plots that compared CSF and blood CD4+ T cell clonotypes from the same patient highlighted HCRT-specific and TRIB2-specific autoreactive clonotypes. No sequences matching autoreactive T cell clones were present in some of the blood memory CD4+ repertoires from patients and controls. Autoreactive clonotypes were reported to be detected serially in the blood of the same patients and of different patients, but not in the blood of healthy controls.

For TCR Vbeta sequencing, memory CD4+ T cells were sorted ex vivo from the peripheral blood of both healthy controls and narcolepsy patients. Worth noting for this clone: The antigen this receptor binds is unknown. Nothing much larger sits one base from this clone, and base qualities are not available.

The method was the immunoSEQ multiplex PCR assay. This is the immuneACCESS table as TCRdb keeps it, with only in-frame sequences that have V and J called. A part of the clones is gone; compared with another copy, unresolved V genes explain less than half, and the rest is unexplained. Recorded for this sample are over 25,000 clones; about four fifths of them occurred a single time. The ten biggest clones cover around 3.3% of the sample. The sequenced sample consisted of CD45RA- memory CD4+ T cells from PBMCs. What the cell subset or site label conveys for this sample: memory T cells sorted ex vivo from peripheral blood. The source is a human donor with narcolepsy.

The DNA sequence is TGTGCCATCAGCGGACCACTAGCGGGGAGTACGAACACCGGGGAGCTGTTTTTT. Its protein product is CAISGPLAGSTNTGELFF. This chain joins TRBV10-3 to TRBJ2-2; 10 central bases correspond to TRBD2. The germline V gene supplies CDR1 ENHRY and CDR2 SYGVKD. Measured from the cysteine to the phenylalanine, the CDR3 is 18 residues long. The read is trimmed to its CDR3 DNA, 54 bases read in frame from base 1. After removal of 6 bases from V and 0 bases from J, the junction retains 10 bases not matched to a gene.